One and the same sample provided the 29 T cell receptor beta chains below, sequenced in a study of blood T cell repertoires in COVID-19 (dated by TCRdb to 2019 to 2021). Library preparation was by the immunoSEQ multiplex PCR assay. The immuneACCESS repertoire file appears here via TCRdb, limited to in-frame rearrangements. These files lack a portion of the clones; in checked studies, under half of the deficit traces to unresolved V genes, and the cause of the others is not known. This sample gives hundreds of thousands of clones in total; 85% to 90% of them show up just once. The ten largest make up about 1% of the sample. Input material: PBMCs or T cells enriched from blood (not recorded which). The receptors originated from a man between 18 and 29 years old who had recovered from COVID-19.

J is TRBJ1-1 and V is TRBV27; 7 nucleotides agree with TRBD1. The CDR3 spans 14 residues. V lost 3 bases to trimming and J lost 1 base; unmatched junction nucleotides: 2. The germline V gene encodes CDR1 MNHEY and CDR2 SMNVEV (reference sequence). The CDR3 sequence is CASSFQGGNTEAFF. The CDR3 DNA follows: TGTGCCAGCAGTTTCCAGGGGGGGAACACTGAAGCTTTCTTT.

The count of this clone is one. The chain employs TRBV30 and TRBJ1-4, with TRBD1 matching over 7 bases. This CDR3 contains 14 residues. Germline loops: CDR1 GTSNPN, CDR2 SVGIG (reference sequence). V lost 1 base and J lost 3; bases outside the gene matches: 2. CDR3 sequence (DNA): TGTGCCTGGAGTGAGGGGGCGGCTAATGAAAAACTGTTTTTT. This sequence encodes CAWSEGAANEKLFF.

The chain has TRBV28 and TRBJ1-4, with 9 positions matching TRBD1. The germline V gene has CDR1 MDHEN and CDR2 SYDVKM. The CDR3 is made up of 14 amino acids. J lost 8 bases, V lost 6 bases, and 7 bases had no gene match. CDR3 nucleotides: TGTGCCAGCAGGGGACAGGGAGAATACGAAAAACTGTTTTTT. Protein sequence: CASRGQGEYEKLFF.

The chain is built from TRBV10-2 and TRBJ2-1, with D possibly TRBD2 on 6 matching bases. CDR3 length equals 16 residues. Germline loops: CDR1 WSHSY, CDR2 SAAADI. The germline V and J ends were trimmed by 0 bases and 1 base, with 10 bases remaining between them. The CDR3 coding sequence is TGCGCCAGCAGTGAGTCCTCTGGGAGGTCCTACAATGAGCAGTTCTTC. Protein sequence: CASSESSGRSYNEQFF.

This clone was observed a handful of times. This sequence joins TRBV19 and TRBJ1-4; TRBD1 matches at 8 bases. The trim removed 5 bases at V and 4 bases at J, leaving 12 bases unmatched. CDR1 and CDR2 from the germline V gene are LNHDA and SQIVND (reference sequence). This CDR3 comprises 17 residues. The chain's CDR3 is CASSFDGPGGNNEKLFF. The DNA of the CDR3 is TGTGCCAGTAGTTTCGACGGACCAGGGGGCAATAATGAAAAACTGTTTTTT.

This clone was seen only a few times. The chain has TRBV19 and TRBJ1-5; D is possibly TRBD1 (5 bases). V was pared by 6 bases and J by 2 bases, with 14 bases between. The CDR3 spans 15 residues. Per the germline V gene, CDR1 is LNHDA and CDR2 is SQIVND (reference sequence). CDR3 DNA: TGTGCCAGTAGCCCGAGCGCGGGGGGCAATCAGCCCCAGCATTTT. This gives the protein CASSPSAGGNQPQHF.

The chain couples TRBV29-1 to TRBJ1-2, with D perhaps matching TRBD1 (6 bases). This CDR3 has 17 residues. Germline V gene sequence: CDR1 SQVTM, CDR2 ANQGSEA. V was cut by 6 bases and J by 2 bases, with 25 bases left in between. The CDR3 DNA reads as TGCAGCGTGAGAGCGGCGGTGGGGGGGGCGACCAACTATGGCTACACCTTC. It translates to CSVRAAVGGATNYGYTF. The full variable domain, completed using reference TRBV29-1 and TRBJ1-2, is SAVISQKPSRDICQRGTSLTIQCQVDSQVTMMFWYRQQPGQSLTLIATANQGSEATYESGFVIDKFPISRPNLTFSTLTVSNMSPEDSSIYLCSVRAAVGGATNYGYTFGSGTRLTVV.

The V call is TRBV5-6, the J call TRBJ1-4; possible D gene TRBD1, 6 bases. This CDR3 spans 18 amino acids. Germline V CDR1 and CDR2: SGHDT, YYEEEE. Trimming removed 3 bases from V and 7 bases from J, with 25 bases in between. This CDR3 reads CASSSEQGLSEFGEKLFF. Here the CDR3 DNA reads TGTGCCAGCAGCTCGGAACAGGGTTTAAGCGAGTTTGGTGAAAAACTGTTTTTT. The whole variable domain, filled in from reference TRBV5-6 and TRBJ1-4, reads DAGVTQSPTHLIKTRGQQVTLRCSPKSGHDTVSWYQQALGQGPQFIFQYYEEEERQRGNFPDRFSGHQFPNYSSELNVNALLLGDSALYLCASSSEQGLSEFGEKLFFGSGTQLSVL.

This chain uses TRBV5-1 with TRBJ2-5, with a tentative D call TRBD1 (5 bases). The V end was cut by 0 bases, the J end by 6 bases, with 12 bases between. This CDR3 is built from 14 residues. Germline assignment: CDR1 SGHRS and CDR2 YFSETQ. The CDR3 sequence is CASSLAVGAKTQYF. In DNA, the CDR3 is TGCGCCAGCAGCTTGGCCGTTGGGGCAAAGACCCAGTACTTC.

This clone was seen once. V usage is TRBV6-5 and J usage is TRBJ1-6; D is unclear. V lost 6 bases and J 7 bases, leaving 16 bases between the germline ends. The CDR3 runs 15 residues. Germline V CDR1 and CDR2: MNHEY, SVGAGI. The CDR3 DNA follows: TGTGCCAGCAGCGCAGGCGGCGGACTAAATTCACCCCTCCACTTT. Protein: CASSAGGGLNSPLHF.

The V call is TRBV28, the J call TRBJ2-7, with D perhaps matching TRBD1 (7 bases). Between the trimmed V and J ends, which lost 3 bases and 2 bases, there was a span of 17 bases. Germline values: CDR1 MDHEN, CDR2 SYDVKM. The CDR3 spans 16 residues. The CDR3, as DNA: TGTGCCAGCAGTTTCCCCGCAGGGGGGATCCCCTACGAGCAGTACTTC. This encodes CASSFPAGGIPYEQYF.

The J gene is TRBJ2-7, the V gene TRBV7-8, with 16 bases aligning to TRBD2. The CDR3 totals 18 residues. The J segment lost 3 bases and the V segment lost 4 bases, leaving 9 bases of the junction unmatched. Germline CDR1 SGHVS, CDR2 FQNEAQ. The CDR3 bases are TGTGCCAGCAGCTCCCCGGGACTAGCGGGGGGGACAATCTACGAGCAGTACTTC. It yields the protein CASSSPGLAGGTIYEQYF.

The chain recombines TRBV18 with TRBJ2-2, with TRBD1 as a possible D gene (6 bases). V was shortened by 4 bases and J by 1 base, with 10 bases between the two germline ends. This CDR3 has 15 residues. Germline loops: CDR1 KGHSH, CDR2 LQKENI. The CDR3 region is CASSLMDRNTGELFF. CDR3 nucleotides: TGTGCCAGCTCACTGATGGACAGGAACACCGGGGAGCTGTTTTTT.

This chain connects TRBV19 to TRBJ1-6; TRBD1 matches at 7 bases. J gave up 5 bases and V 7 bases, and 5 bases lay outside the gene matches. The germline gives CDR1 LNHDA, CDR2 SQIVND (reference sequence). The CDR3 totals 14 residues. The CDR3: CASKQGTDNSPLHF. CDR3 coding DNA: TGTGCCAGTAAACAGGGGACAGATAATTCACCCCTCCACTTT. Looking up the rest from reference TRBV19 and TRBJ1-6 gives the full variable domain: DGGITQSPKYLFRKEGQNVTLSCEQNLNHDAMYWYRQDPGQGLRLIYYSQIVNDFQKGDIAEGYSVSREKKESFPLTVTSAQKNPTAFYLCASKQGTDNSPLHFGNGTRLTVT.

The chain combines TRBV6-4 with TRBJ1-2; D remains ambiguous. The CDR3 has 14 amino acids. V lost 0 bases and J 5 bases, leaving 10 bases between the germline ends. Germline V gene lookup returns CDR1 MRHNA and CDR2 SNTAGT. CDR3 residues: CASSDSPRQYGYTF. The CDR3, as DNA: TGTGCCAGCAGTGACTCCCCACGACAATATGGCTACACCTTC.

This rearrangement joins TRBV9 to TRBJ2-3, with 11 nucleotides matching TRBD2. Germline loops: CDR1 SGDLS, CDR2 YYNGEE. The CDR3 extends over 16 amino acids. V lost 4 bases and J lost 1; bases outside the gene matches: 5. The CDR3 loop is CASSPFSGGGTDTQYF. As DNA, the CDR3 is TGTGCCAGCAGCCCATTTAGCGGGGGGGGCACAGATACGCAGTATTTT.

Here the CDR3 reads CASTLGASGSTDTQYF. The DNA for the CDR3 is TGTGCCAGTACCCTAGGGGCTAGCGGTAGCACAGATACGCAGTATTTT. This sequence joins TRBV19 and TRBJ2-3; 7 nucleotides agree with TRBD2. The ends lost 7 bases at V and 0 bases at J; junction bases unmatched: 10. This CDR3 contains 16 residues. From germline, CDR1 is LNHDA and CDR2 SQIVND (reference sequence). Based on the CDR3 plus reference TRBV19 and TRBJ2-3, the full variable domain is DGGITQSPKYLFRKEGQNVTLSCEQNLNHDAMYWYRQDPGQGLRLIYYSQIVNDFQKGDIAEGYSVSREKKESFPLTVTSAQKNPTAFYLCASTLGASGSTDTQYFGPGTRLTVL.

This clone appeared a few times. The chain links TRBV5-4 to TRBJ2-6; 10 nucleotides match TRBD1. Germline V gene data show CDR1 as SGHNT and CDR2 as YYREEE (reference sequence). The CDR3 is made up of 17 amino acids. V shed 0 bases and J 7 bases; nucleotides not matched to a gene: 7. In DNA form, the CDR3 reads TGTGCCAGCAGCTTGGCCGCCTGGGACAGGGGAGCCAACGTCCTGACTTTC. It specifies CASSLAAWDRGANVLTF. The whole variable domain, filled in from reference TRBV5-4 and TRBJ2-6, reads ETGVTQSPTHLIKTRGQQVTLRCSSQSGHNTVSWYQQALGQGPQFIFQYYREEENGRGNFPPRFSGLQFPNYSSELNVNALELDDSALYLCASSLAAWDRGANVLTFGAGSRLTVL.

CDR3 DNA sequence: TGTGCCAGTACAACAGGGTTAAGTGGAAACACCATATATTTT. Its translation is CASTTGLSGNTIYF. The chain recombines TRBV9 with TRBJ1-3; possibly TRBD1 for D (6 bases). V lost 8 bases to trimming and J lost 3 bases, with 15 bases between them. Per germline, CDR1 SGDLS and CDR2 YYNGEE. This CDR3 spans 14 amino acids.

This chain links TRBV6-2 or TRBV6-3 with TRBJ1-6, with D uncertain. Germline loops: CDR1 MNHEY, CDR2 SVGEGT. CDR3 length: 14 residues. V dropped 2 bases and J dropped 6 bases, with 8 bases sitting between them. CDR3 sequence reads: CASSYPGSNSPLHF. CDR3 bases: TGTGCCAGCAGTTACCCCGGGAGTAATTCACCCCTCCACTTT.

This clone came up a few times. The rearrangement links TRBV19 to TRBJ1-3; no reliable D call. Trimming took 10 bases from V and 0 from J, leaving 13 bases between them. Germline V gene lookup returns CDR1 LNHDA and CDR2 SQIVND (reference sequence). The CDR3 totals 14 residues. CDR3 bases: TGTGCCACCCTCGAGGCCGACTCTGGAAACACCATATATTTT. Encoded protein: CATLEADSGNTIYF.

Of note for this clone: Additional DNA sequences in this sample encode the identical CDR3. The V call is TRBV14, the J call TRBJ2-7; TRBD2 aligns across 13 bases. The V gene's germline CDR1 is SGHDN and CDR2 FVKESK. J gave up 3 bases and V 1 base, and 3 bases lay outside the gene matches. The CDR3 covers 16 residues. CDR3 sequence: CASSQVGLAGVYEQYF. CDR3 nucleotide sequence: TGTGCCAGCAGCCAAGTAGGACTAGCGGGGGTCTACGAGCAGTACTTC.

The V and J genes are TRBV5-4 and TRBJ2-2; D may be TRBD2 (5 bases). Germline lookup yields CDR1 SGHNT and CDR2 YYREEE (reference sequence). The CDR3 extends over 19 amino acids. The germline V and J ends were trimmed by 1 base and 1 base, with 20 bases remaining between them. The CDR3 sequence: CASSLSFGGLRKNTGELFF. The CDR3 DNA is TGTGCCAGCAGCTTGTCATTTGGAGGCCTTAGAAAGAACACCGGGGAGCTGTTTTTT. The whole variable domain, remainder taken from reference TRBV5-4 and TRBJ2-2, is ETGVTQSPTHLIKTRGQQVTLRCSSQSGHNTVSWYQQALGQGPQFIFQYYREEENGRGNFPPRFSGLQFPNYSSELNVNALELDDSALYLCASSLSFGGLRKNTGELFFGEGSRLTVL.

The rearrangement uses TRBV4-1 and TRBJ2-7; 7 bases match TRBD2. The CDR3 totals 15 residues. Germline CDR1 and CDR2: MGHRA and YSYEKL. V dropped 2 bases and J dropped 7; count of bases not matched to a gene: 11. Here the CDR3 DNA reads TGCGCCAGCAGCCAAATAGCGGGCCGCCCGAGGGAGCAGTACTTC. Residues: CASSQIAGRPREQYF.

The chain recombines TRBV13 with TRBJ2-1, with D possibly being TRBD2 (6 bases). Trimming left V 3 bases short and J 7 bases short, with 7 bases between. Germline V gene sequence: CDR1 PRHDT, CDR2 FYEKMQ (reference sequence). CDR3 size: 12 residues. The CDR3 reads CASSFRGNEQFF. Written as DNA, the CDR3 is TGTGCCAGCAGCTTTCGGGGGAATGAGCAGTTCTTC.

The rearrangement uses TRBV4-2 and TRBJ2-2; D not resolved. The V end lost 0 bases, the J end lost 7 bases, and 12 bases lay between the germline ends. The CDR3 length is 15 residues. The germline V gene has CDR1 LGHNA and CDR2 YNFKEQ. In nucleotides, the CDR3 is TGTGCCAGCAGCCAAGATGAGGCAGTAAACGGGGAGCTGTTTTTT. This encodes CASSQDEAVNGELFF.

J is TRBJ1-5 and V is TRBV6-5; D might be TRBD1 (5 bases). V shed 5 bases and J shed 6 bases, with 11 bases lying between them. This CDR3 has 13 residues. Germline CDR1 reads MNHEY; CDR2 reads SVGAGI. The CDR3 DNA sequence: TGTGCCAGCAGTCCCCAGGGTGTTCAGCCCCAGCATTTT. The encoded protein is CASSPQGVQPQHF.

The chain links TRBV9 to TRBJ1-5; D might be TRBD1 (5 bases). Trimming took 5 bases from V and 5 from J, leaving 17 bases between them. The CDR3 is 15 residues long. CDR1 and CDR2 from the germline V gene are SGDLS and YYNGEE. CDR3 DNA: TGTGCCAGCAGACCCAACGGGGGATCGGATCAGCCCCAGCATTTT. This encodes CASRPNGGSDQPQHF.

The gene calls are TRBV11-2 and TRBJ1-6; TRBD1 might be the D (5 bases). The CDR3 length is 15 residues. The V gene's germline CDR1 is SGHAT and CDR2 FQNNGV. With 5 bases removed from V and 8 bases from J, the gap between germline ends came to 16 bases. The CDR3 here is CASSPTGGLDSPLHF. Written as DNA, the CDR3 is TGTGCCAGCAGCCCCACGGGGGGACTAGATTCACCCCTCCACTTT.